Sequencing of this T cell receptor beta chain was carried out in a study of cytotoxic CD8 clonotypes in ibrutinib-treated CLL. Deep sequencing aimed at 1 in 200,000 to 1 in 1 million T cells' resolution. Measured with immunoSEQ multiplex PCR; TCRdb has only the in-frame clones, and not every one. The sample holds more than 110,000 clones, approximately 90% seen once. The V gene lost 6 bases and the J gene lost 3 bases, with 15 bases spanning the gap. The CDR3 has 15 amino acids. CDR1 LNHDA and CDR2 SQIVND come from the germline V gene (reference sequence). In the case of this clone: Its antigen remains unidentified.

General study results and limits: The clonality rise at ibrutinib response reflected private clonotype expansion.

The rearrangement joins TRBV19 to TRBJ2-1; unclear D gene. This clonotype was sampled from a human donor with chronic lymphocytic leukemia. Material: PBMCs, obtained after 12 months of ibrutinib treatment. CDR3 sequence: CASRAGVVSYNEQFF. For the CDR3, the DNA is TGTGCCAGTAGAGCAGGAGTGGTGAGCTACAATGAGCAGTTCTTC.